This T cell receptor beta chain was observed in a study of T-cell reconstitution after alpha-beta-depleted transplantation in children. This clonotype was counted between two and nine times. Its specificity is unknown. Researchers prepared the TCRbeta library using unique molecular identifiers, the study reports. TCRdb re-called the PCR reads through MiXCR, storing one row per CDR3 protein. The sample carries under 250,000 distinct CDR3 sequences, approximately 6.3% recorded once. General study results and limits: Some patients' high day-60 TCRbeta diversity was traced to surviving recipient T cells and thymic progenitors. T cells produced anew were the main source of T-cell counts and diversity one year after transplant. Several hundred expanded graft clones reportedly gave rise to the alpha-beta T cells present about two months after transplant.

The CDR3 length is 15 residues. Germline lookup yields CDR1 SEHNR and CDR2 FQNEAQ (reference sequence). V was clipped by 3 bases and J by 6 bases, with 16 bases between them. This chain uses TRBV7-9 with TRBJ2-3; either TRBD1 or TRBD2 may supply D (5 bases each). The sequence was collected from a boy under 10 years old with acute lymphoblastic leukemia, due to receive a stem cell transplant. Source: PBMCs, taken before TCRalphabeta/CD19-depleted stem cell transplant. Here the CDR3 reads CASSFGTLVQDTQYF. The CDR3 region has the DNA TGTGCCAGCAGCTTCGGGACCCTCGTCCAGGATACGCAGTATTTT.